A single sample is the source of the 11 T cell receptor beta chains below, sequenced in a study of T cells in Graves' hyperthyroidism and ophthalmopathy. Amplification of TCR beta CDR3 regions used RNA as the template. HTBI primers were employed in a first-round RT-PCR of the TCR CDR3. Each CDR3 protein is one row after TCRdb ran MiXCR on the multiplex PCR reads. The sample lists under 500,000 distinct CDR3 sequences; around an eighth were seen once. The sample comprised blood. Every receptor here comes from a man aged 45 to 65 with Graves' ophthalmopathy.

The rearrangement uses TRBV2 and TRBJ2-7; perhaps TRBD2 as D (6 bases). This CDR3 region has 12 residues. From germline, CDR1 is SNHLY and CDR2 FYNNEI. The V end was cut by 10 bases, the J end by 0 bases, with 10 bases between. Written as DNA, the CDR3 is TGTGCCACCCGGAGGGCCTCCTACGAGCAGTACTTC. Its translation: CATRRASYEQYF.

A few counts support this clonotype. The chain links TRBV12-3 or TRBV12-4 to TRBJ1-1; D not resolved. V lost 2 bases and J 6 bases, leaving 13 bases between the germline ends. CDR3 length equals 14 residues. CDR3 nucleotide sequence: TGTGCCAGCAGTTTATCGAGAGCGGGTCCTGAAGCTTTCTTT. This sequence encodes CASSLSRAGPEAFF.

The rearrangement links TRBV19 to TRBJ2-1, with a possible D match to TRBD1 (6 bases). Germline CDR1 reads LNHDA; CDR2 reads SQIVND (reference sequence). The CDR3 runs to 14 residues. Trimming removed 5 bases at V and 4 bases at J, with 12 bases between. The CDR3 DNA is TGTGCCAGTAGTCCAGGGGTAGGATACAATGAGCAGTTCTTC. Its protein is CASSPGVGYNEQFF.

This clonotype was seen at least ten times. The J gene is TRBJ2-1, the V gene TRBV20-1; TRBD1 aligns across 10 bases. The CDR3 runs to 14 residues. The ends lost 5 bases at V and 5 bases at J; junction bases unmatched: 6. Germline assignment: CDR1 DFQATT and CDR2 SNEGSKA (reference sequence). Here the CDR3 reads CSAQRDRGNNEQFF. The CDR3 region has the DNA TGCAGTGCTCAACGGGACAGGGGAAACAATGAGCAGTTCTTC.

CDR3 residues: CASSQSGVDEKLFF. CDR3 DNA sequence: TGCGCCAGCAGCCAGTCAGGGGTAGATGAAAAACTGTTTTTT. The chain uses TRBV5-1 and TRBJ1-4, with a tentative D call TRBD1 (6 bases). The germline CDR1 and CDR2 sequences are SGHRS and YFSETQ. This CDR3 is built from 14 residues. V was trimmed by 4 bases and J by 6 bases, leaving 13 bases between them. The full variable domain, its missing parts supplied by reference TRBV5-1 and TRBJ1-4, is KAGVTQTPRYLIKTRGQQVTLSCSPISGHRSVSWYQQTPGQGLQFLFEYFSETQRNKGNFPGRFSGRQFSNSRSEMNVSTLELGDSALYLCASSQSGVDEKLFFGSGTQLSVL.

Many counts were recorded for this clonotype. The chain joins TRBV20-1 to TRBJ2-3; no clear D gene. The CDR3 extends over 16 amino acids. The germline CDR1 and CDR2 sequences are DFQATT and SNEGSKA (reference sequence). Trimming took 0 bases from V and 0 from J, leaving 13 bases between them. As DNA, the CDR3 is TGCAGTGCTAGAGATGGCGGAGCTCGTAGCACAGATACGCAGTATTTT. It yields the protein CSARDGGARSTDTQYF.

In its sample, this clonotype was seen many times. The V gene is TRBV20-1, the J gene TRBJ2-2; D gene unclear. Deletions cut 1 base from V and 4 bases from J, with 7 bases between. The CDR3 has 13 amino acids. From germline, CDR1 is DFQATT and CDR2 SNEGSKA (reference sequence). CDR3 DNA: TGCAGTGCTAGAGGGCCTGGCACCGGGGAGCTGTTTTTT. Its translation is CSARGPGTGELFF.

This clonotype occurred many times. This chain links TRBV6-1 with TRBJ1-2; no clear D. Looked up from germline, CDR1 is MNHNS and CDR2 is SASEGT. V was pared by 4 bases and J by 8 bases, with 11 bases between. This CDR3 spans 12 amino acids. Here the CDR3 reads CASSGRTGGYTF. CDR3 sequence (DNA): TGTGCCAGCAGTGGGAGGACGGGAGGCTACACCTTC.

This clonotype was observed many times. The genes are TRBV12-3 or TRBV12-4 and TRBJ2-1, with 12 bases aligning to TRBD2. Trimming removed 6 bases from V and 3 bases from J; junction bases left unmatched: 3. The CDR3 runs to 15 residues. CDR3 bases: TGTGCCAGCAGCGGACTAGCGGGGAACTACAATGAGCAGTTCTTC. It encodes CASSGLAGNYNEQFF.

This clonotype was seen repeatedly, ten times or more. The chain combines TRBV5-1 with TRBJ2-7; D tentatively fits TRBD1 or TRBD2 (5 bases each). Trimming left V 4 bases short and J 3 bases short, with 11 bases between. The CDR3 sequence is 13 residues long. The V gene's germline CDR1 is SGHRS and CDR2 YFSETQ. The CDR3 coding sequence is TGCGCCAGCAGCATGGGACGGGACTACGAGCAGTACTTC. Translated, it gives CASSMGRDYEQYF.

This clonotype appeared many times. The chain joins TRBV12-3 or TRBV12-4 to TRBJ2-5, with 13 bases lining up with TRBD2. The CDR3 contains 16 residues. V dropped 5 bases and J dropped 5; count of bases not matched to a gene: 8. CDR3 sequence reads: CASSPGLAGAMETQYF. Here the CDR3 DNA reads TGTGCCAGCAGTCCCGGACTAGCGGGAGCCATGGAGACCCAGTACTTC.